The entry that follows covers one T cell receptor (beta chain) sequence. What it recognizes is unknown. This specimen belongs to a study of beta chain features in type 1 diabetes. Study background: Age, gender and cell yields were similar between patients and healthy donors. Findings and limits, study-wide: Shortening of TCRB CDR3s, moderate but significant, appeared in all four CD4+ subsets of Type 1 diabetes patients.

Every single donor gave one heparinised blood draw, and these averaged about 120 mL. All of the isolated RNA was reverse transcribed, so expressed TCRB transcripts were sequenced. Samples of naive, central memory and regulatory T cells yielded a mean of around 3.4 million reads. Data came from immunoSEQ multiplex PCR; TCRdb stores just in-frame clones and leaves some out. The repertoire holds under 250,000 clones, with over 12% as singletons. The sequence derives from a woman aged 40 to 49 in good health. The material sequenced was naive CD4+ T cells from blood.

The CDR3 DNA follows: TGTGCCAGCTCACCCAACCAACAGGGTGCGAGCCGAGAGACCCAGTACTTC. Protein: CASSPNQQGASRETQYF. This chain uses TRBV18 with TRBJ2-5, with a weak D call TRBD1 (6 bases). The CDR3 runs to 17 residues. Germline values: CDR1 KGHSH, CDR2 LQKENI. Trimming removed 3 bases from V and 4 bases from J, with 21 bases in between.